The 30 T cell receptor beta chains given below trace back to one sample, sequenced in a study of OX40 agonist ivuxolimab in advanced cancers. TCRdb's table, derived via immunoSEQ multiplex PCR, lists solely in-frame clones and lacks some. The sample yields about 77,000 clones, 85% seen once. Sequences were derived from CD4+ or CD8+ T cells sorted from blood, sampled in a trial of the OX40 agonist ivuxolimab. The receptors were sampled from an adult with an advanced solid tumor such as melanoma, head and neck, liver or kidney cancer.

This clone was picked up a small number of times. This sequence joins TRBV6-1 and TRBJ1-5, with D tentatively TRBD1 (5 bases). Trimming removed 6 bases from V and 2 bases from J, with 14 bases in between. Per germline, CDR1 MNHNS and CDR2 SASEGT. This CDR3 is 15 amino acids long. The CDR3 coding sequence is TGTGCCAGCAGGCGCCGGGACTCCGGCAATCAGCCCCAGCATTTT. This gives the protein CASRRRDSGNQPQHF.

The V call is TRBV4-2, the J call TRBJ1-3; D may be TRBD1 (5 bases). The V end lost 0 bases, the J end lost 6 bases, and 12 bases lay between the germline ends. CDR1 and CDR2 from the germline V gene are LGHNA and YNFKEQ. There are 15 residues in the CDR3. The CDR3 region has the DNA TGTGCCAGCAGCCAAGAGGGCCAGGGACTAAACACCATATATTTT. This encodes CASSQEGQGLNTIYF.

The chain has TRBV27 and TRBJ1-3, with TRBD1 identical over 9 bases. J gave up 0 bases and V 5 bases, and 5 bases lay outside the gene matches. In germline, CDR1 is MNHEY, CDR2 SMNVEV (reference sequence). The CDR3 runs 16 residues. CDR3 nucleotides: TGTGCCAGCAGTCTCGGACAGGGGATCTCTGGAAACACCATATATTTT. Translation: CASSLGQGISGNTIYF.

The chain has TRBV9 and TRBJ2-7; 7 nucleotides align to TRBD1. The germline gives CDR1 SGDLS, CDR2 YYNGEE. J was trimmed by 2 bases and V by 3 bases; bases with no gene match: 2. CDR3 length: 13 amino acids. The CDR3 region is CASSGDSAYEQYF. The CDR3 nucleotides read TGTGCCAGCAGCGGGGACAGTGCCTACGAGCAGTACTTC. The whole variable domain, filled in from reference TRBV9 and TRBJ2-7, reads DSGVTQTPKHLITATGQRVTLRCSPRSGDLSVYWYQQSLDQGLQFLIQYYNGEERAKGNILERFSAQQFPDLHSELNLSSLELGDSALYFCASSGDSAYEQYFGPGTRLTVT.

The J gene is TRBJ1-5, the V gene TRBV18, with 10 bases identical to TRBD1. Germline CDR1 KGHSH, CDR2 LQKENI. With V trimmed by 2 bases and J by 5 bases, 6 bases remained unmatched. This CDR3 is 16 amino acids long. As DNA, the CDR3 is TGTGCCAGCTCACCAAGGGACAGGGGTAAGGATCAGCCCCAGCATTTT. Translation gives CASSPRDRGKDQPQHF.

The V and J genes are TRBV19 and TRBJ1-2, with D possibly being TRBD1 (5 bases). This CDR3 contains 14 residues. From germline, CDR1 is LNHDA and CDR2 SQIVND (reference sequence). V was shortened by 7 bases and J by 2 bases, with 14 bases between the two germline ends. CDR3 DNA: TGTGCCAGTACCCCGGGACGCCAAAACTATGGCTACACCTTC. Translating it yields CASTPGRQNYGYTF.

The J gene is TRBJ2-1, the V gene TRBV7-8; D is ambiguous. The CDR3 spans 13 residues. Germline values: CDR1 SGHVS, CDR2 FQNEAQ. Trimming took 4 bases from V and 10 from J, leaving 14 bases between them. The CDR3 DNA reads as TGTGCCAGCAGCTCCCACCCCCTGGGAGAGCAGTTCTTC. As protein: CASSSHPLGEQFF.

This chain uses TRBV10-3 with TRBJ2-7, with a possible D match to TRBD1 (5 bases). CDR1 ENHRY and CDR2 SYGVKD come from the germline V gene. The CDR3 is 15 amino acids. Trimming cost V 0 bases and J 3 bases, with 12 bases left between them. CDR3 sequence reads: CAISESILGDYEQYF. The CDR3 region has the DNA TGTGCCATCAGTGAGTCGATTTTAGGGGACTACGAGCAGTACTTC.

The chain links TRBV5-5 to TRBJ2-6; 12 positions match TRBD1. Germline loops: CDR1 SGHKS, CDR2 YYEKEE (reference sequence). Losses at the gene ends were 0 bases for V and 4 bases for J; bases not matched to a gene: 5. The CDR3 has 18 amino acids. The CDR3 here is CASSLVGQGASGANVLTF. CDR3 in DNA: TGTGCCAGCAGCTTGGTGGGACAGGGGGCCTCGGGGGCCAACGTCCTGACTTTC. The entire variable domain, with the rest obtained from reference TRBV5-5 and TRBJ2-6, is as follows: DAGVTQSPTHLIKTRGQQVTLRCSPISGHKSVSWYQQVLGQGPQFIFQYYEKEERGRGNFPDRFSARQFPNYSSELNVNALLLGDSALYLCASSLVGQGASGANVLTFGAGSRLTVL.

The chain carries TRBV18 and TRBJ2-1, with 9 bases lining up with TRBD1. The junction had 4 bases not matched to a gene; V was cut back by 3 bases and J by 10 bases. Germline V gene sequence: CDR1 KGHSH, CDR2 LQKENI. The CDR3 loop spans 13 amino acids. This CDR3 reads CASSPGQGMEQFF. CDR3 DNA sequence: TGTGCCAGCTCACCGGGACAGGGCATGGAGCAGTTCTTC.

This clone appeared a single time. The chain has TRBV4-2 and TRBJ2-7, with TRBD2 identical over 11 bases. V was pared by 2 bases and J by 6 bases, with 6 bases of the junction left unmatched. Germline V gives CDR1 LGHNA, CDR2 YNFKEQ. The length of the CDR3 is 15 residues. The CDR3 DNA reads as TGTGCCAGCAGCCAAAAGGGGCTAGCGGGGGGCGAGCAGTACTTC. Encoded protein: CASSQKGLAGGEQYF.

This chain links TRBV6-6 with TRBJ2-3; D is perhaps TRBD2 (6 bases). In germline, CDR1 is MNHNY, CDR2 SVGAGI (reference sequence). The CDR3 is made up of 16 amino acids. V lost 2 bases and J lost 2, with 14 bases in between. CDR3 amino acids: CASSYPPGGATDTQYF. The CDR3 region has the DNA TGTGCCAGCAGTTACCCACCCGGAGGGGCCACAGATACGCAGTATTTT.

This clone was seen a few times. The rearrangement uses TRBV7-3 and TRBJ1-6, with 9 nucleotides matching TRBD1. The length of the CDR3 is 14 residues. Germline V lookup: CDR1 SGHTA, CDR2 FQGTGA. J lost 9 bases, V lost 4 bases, and 4 bases had no gene match. DNA of the CDR3: TGTGCCAGCAGCTCGGGACAGGGTACTTCACCCCTCCACTTT. It yields the protein CASSSGQGTSPLHF. Combining the CDR3 with reference TRBV7-3 and TRBJ1-6 gives the whole variable domain GAGVSQTPSNKVTEKGKYVELRCDPISGHTALYWYRQSLGQGPEFLIYFQGTGAADDSGLPNDRFFAVRPEGSVSTLKIQRTERGDSAVYLCASSSGQGTSPLHFGNGTRLTVT.

The rearrangement uses TRBV5-5 and TRBJ2-5, with 16 nucleotides matching TRBD2. Looked up from germline, CDR1 is SGHKS and CDR2 is YYEKEE (reference sequence). With V trimmed by 0 bases and J by 5 bases, 7 bases remained unmatched. The CDR3 is made up of 18 amino acids. The CDR3 DNA reads as TGTGCCAGCAGCTTGGTTGGGACTAGCGGGGGGGCCGGGGAGACCCAGTACTTC. It translates to CASSLVGTSGGAGETQYF.

This clone was detected once. V gene TRBV7-2 combines with J gene TRBJ2-7, with D possibly TRBD1 on 6 matching bases. CDR1 SGHTA and CDR2 FQGNSA come from the germline V gene. This CDR3 contains 15 residues. Trimming stripped 4 bases from V and 1 base from J, with 14 bases between. The DNA of the CDR3 is TGTGCCAGCAGCTCCTACCCCGACAGGTCCTACGAGCAGTACTTC. It codes for CASSSYPDRSYEQYF. Using reference TRBV7-2 and TRBJ2-7 for the parts outside the CDR3, the full variable domain is GAGVSQSPSNKVTEKGKDVELRCDPISGHTALYWYRQSLGQGLEFLIYFQGNSAPDKSGLPSDRFSAERTGGSVSTLTIQRTQQEDSAVYLCASSSYPDRSYEQYFGPGTRLTVT.

A few counts support this clone. V gene TRBV7-2 combines with J gene TRBJ2-2, with 7 bases matching TRBD1. Germline values: CDR1 SGHTA, CDR2 FQGNSA. Trimming removed 0 bases from V and 4 bases from J; junction bases left unmatched: 5. CDR3 size: 16 residues. The chain's CDR3 is CASSLAQGKGTGELFF. CDR3 sequence (DNA): TGTGCCAGCAGCTTAGCACAGGGGAAGGGCACCGGGGAGCTGTTTTTT.

This clone was seen once. V usage is TRBV5-1 and J usage is TRBJ2-5, with a weak D call TRBD2 (6 bases). Trimming removed 2 bases at V and 3 bases at J, with 11 bases between. CDR1 is SGHRS and CDR2 is YFSETQ in the germline V gene. The CDR3 runs 14 residues. CDR3 in DNA: TGCGCCAGCAGCTTTTCGGGACTGAAAGAGACCCAGTACTTC. It is translated as CASSFSGLKETQYF.

The gene calls are TRBV29-1 and TRBJ1-5, with D uncertain. Trimming removed 1 base from V and 3 bases from J, with 7 bases in between. The germline gives CDR1 SQVTM, CDR2 ANQGSEA. This CDR3 is built from 13 residues. The CDR3 bases are TGCAGCGTTGAAGTAGGTTTCAATCAGCCCCAGCATTTT. It yields the protein CSVEVGFNQPQHF.

The chain has TRBV19 and TRBJ2-4, with D maybe TRBD2 (7 bases). The CDR3 is made up of 19 amino acids. Germline V CDR1 and CDR2: LNHDA, SQIVND (reference sequence). The V end lost 5 bases, the J end lost 3 bases, and 26 bases lay between the germline ends. Here the CDR3 DNA reads TGTGCCAGTAGTCCTACGGGGAGGGGGTCGGGGGTTGGCAAAAACATTCAGTACTTC. This codes for CASSPTGRGSGVGKNIQYF. The full variable domain, in which reference TRBV19 and TRBJ2-4 provide the parts outside the CDR3, is DGGITQSPKYLFRKEGQNVTLSCEQNLNHDAMYWYRQDPGQGLRLIYYSQIVNDFQKGDIAEGYSVSREKKESFPLTVTSAQKNPTAFYLCASSPTGRGSGVGKNIQYFGAGTRLSVL.

The rearrangement joins TRBV2 to TRBJ2-1; D might be TRBD2 (5 bases). Germline CDR1 SNHLY, CDR2 FYNNEI. The V end was cut by 0 bases, the J end by 9 bases, with 6 bases between. The CDR3 is made up of 12 amino acids. CDR3: CASSEARGEQFF. DNA for the CDR3: TGTGCCAGCAGTGAAGCCCGGGGTGAGCAGTTCTTC.

The V and J genes are TRBV5-1 and TRBJ2-5, with TRBD1 identical over 9 bases. V was clipped by 4 bases and J by 5 bases; unmatched bases: 9. Germline V CDR1 and CDR2: SGHRS, YFSETQ. CDR3 size: 15 residues. The CDR3 nucleotides are TGCGCCAGCAGCGGAGGACAGGGGTCCGGTGAGACCCAGTACTTC. It codes for CASSGGQGSGETQYF.

The genes are TRBV27 and TRBJ1-4, with D unresolved. V lost 5 bases and J lost 8, with 21 bases in between. Germline V gene lookup returns CDR1 MNHEY and CDR2 SMNVEV (reference sequence). This CDR3 comprises 16 residues. CDR3 coding DNA: TGTGCCAGCAGTGGGGTCGGAGGGTTTATGAGGGAAAAACTGTTTTTT. It specifies CASSGVGGFMREKLFF.

The rearrangement links TRBV6-6 to TRBJ2-4, with 7 positions matching TRBD2. This CDR3 contains 16 residues. Trimming removed 2 bases from V and 4 bases from J; junction bases left unmatched: 8. Germline V gene lookup returns CDR1 MNHNY and CDR2 SVGAGI (reference sequence). The CDR3 sequence is CASSYLQRGGKNIQYF. In DNA form, the CDR3 reads TGTGCCAGCAGTTACCTCCAACGGGGAGGGAAAAACATTCAGTACTTC.

This rearrangement joins TRBV23-1 to TRBJ2-7; TRBD1 matches 9 bases. TRBV23-1 is annotated as an ORF whose role is uncertain. V trimming: 3 bases; J trimming: 5 bases; junction bases outside the gene matches: 5. The CDR3 totals 14 residues. Written as DNA, the CDR3 is TGCGCCAGCAGTCAGGGACAGGGATTTAACGAGCAGTACTTC. This gives the protein CASSQGQGFNEQYF.

This clone was counted once. The V and J genes are TRBV5-4 and TRBJ1-1; D uncertain. Germline assignment: CDR1 SGHNT and CDR2 YYREEE (reference sequence). This CDR3 region has 12 residues. Trimming pared 5 bases from V and 3 bases from J, leaving 8 bases between. The CDR3 DNA reads TGTGCCAGCAGGAGGAGGGACACTGAAGCTTTCTTT. It specifies CASRRRDTEAFF.

V usage is TRBV4-3 and J usage is TRBJ1-2; D might be TRBD1 (6 bases). The CDR3 sequence is 19 residues long. With 2 bases removed from V and 2 bases from J, the gap between germline ends came to 24 bases. CDR1 is LGHNA, CDR2 YSLEER, per germline. The CDR3 DNA follows: TGCGCCAGCAGCCAACCCGGGGGGGGGCCCACCCCCGGGAACTATGGCTACACCTTC. Its protein product is CASSQPGGGPTPGNYGYTF.

The V gene is TRBV7-9, the J gene TRBJ1-3; D ambiguous. Trimming cost V 1 base and J 4 bases, with 5 bases left between them. CDR3 length: 13 amino acids. Germline V gene lookup returns CDR1 SEHNR and CDR2 FQNEAQ (reference sequence). In DNA form, the CDR3 reads TGTGCCAGCAGCTTAGAGTTAGGAAACACCATATATTTT. This codes for CASSLELGNTIYF.

The chain's CDR3 is CASSLPQLYGYTF. The CDR3 DNA sequence: TGTGCCAGCAGCTTACCCCAACTATATGGCTACACCTTC. V gene TRBV7-2 combines with J gene TRBJ1-2; D uncertain. Germline CDR1 is SGHTA and CDR2 is FQGNSA. Trimming shortened V by 2 bases and J by 5 bases, and 9 bases separated the two germline ends. The CDR3 loop spans 13 amino acids.

The CDR3 sequence: CASSLGRGGLNTEAFF. The CDR3, as DNA: TGTGCCAGCAGCTTGGGAAGGGGGGGGCTGAACACTGAAGCTTTCTTT. This chain links TRBV5-4 with TRBJ1-1; D possibly corresponds to TRBD1 (6 bases). The V end was cut by 0 bases, the J end by 0 bases, with 12 bases between. CDR1 SGHNT and CDR2 YYREEE come from the germline V gene (reference sequence). The CDR3 spans 16 residues.

This clone was detected only once. The chain is built from TRBV2 and TRBJ2-7; D may be TRBD2 (5 bases). CDR3 length: 15 amino acids. Trimming took 9 bases from V and 2 from J, leaving 20 bases between them. CDR1 is SNHLY and CDR2 is FYNNEI in the germline V gene. Here the CDR3 reads CARIATPFIAYEQYF. As DNA, the CDR3 is TGTGCCAGGATAGCGACCCCGTTTATAGCCTACGAGCAGTACTTC.